This is a list of T cell receptor beta chains from one sample in a study of kidney transplant recipient with SARS-CoV-2 infection. TCRdb fed the reads into MiXCR, producing one record per CDR3 protein. The sample shows fewer than 250,000 distinct CDR3 sequences, 25% to 35% of them seen only once. Specimen: a blood sample, collected at baseline and on day 111 from a kidney transplant recipient. The receptors derive from a male patient between 25 and 39 years old who had COVID-19 and was a kidney transplant recipient. A subset of T cells may come from the graft donor. Each CDR3 is given with its conserved first and last residue. Fields, in order: CDR3 DNA, CDR3 protein, V gene, D gene, clone size, J gene. The D gene is left open where the match is weak. The size of a clone is reported for some rows only, either as once, few or many, or as a class for expanded clones.

TGTGCCAGCAGTGAATTGGGGGAGAGGTACTCTGGAAACACCATATATTTT	CASSELGERYSGNTIYF	TRBV2	.	many	TRBJ1-3
TGTGCCAGTAGTATAGTCGCGAACACTGAAGCTTTCTTT	CASSIVANTEAFF	TRBV19	.	many	TRBJ1-1
.	CISVPELFNEVGKTYGYTF	TRBV7-5	.	many	TRBJ1-2
TGTGCCAGCAGCTCCGAGGTGGGGACGACCCAGTACTTC	CASSSEVGTTQYF	TRBV7-9	.	many	TRBJ2-5
TGCAGACCGACCTCGGCGAACACTGAAGCTTTCTTT	CRPTSANTEAFF	TRBV20-1	.	many	TRBJ1-1
TGCAGTGCTTTGACTGGGCCCTCTGGGGGCGGGCAGTATTTT	CSALTGPSGGGQYF	TRBV20-1	.	.	TRBJ2-3
TGTGCCAGTAGTATTTTGCGGACAAATCGAAAGACCTATGGCTACACCTTC	CASSILRTNRKTYGYTF	TRBV19	.	.	TRBJ1-2
TGCGCCAGCAGCTTGGAGGCATCTGGAAACACCATATATTTT	CASSLEASGNTIYF	TRBV5-1	.	many	TRBJ1-3
TGCGCCAGCAGGGCGGGGGGCGAGTCCGACTATGGCTACACCTTC	CASRAGGESDYGYTF	TRBV5-1	.	many	TRBJ1-2
TGTGCCAGCAGCGTAGGCGTAGGGGATAATGAAAAACTGTTTTTT	CASSVGVGDNEKLFF	TRBV9	.	many	TRBJ1-4
TGCAGTGCTATTGAAGCGCTGTTTCGAAAGACCTATGGCTACACCTTC	CSAIEALFRKTYGYTF	TRBV20-1	.	few	TRBJ1-2
TGTGCCAGTAGTCCAGGGGGGGTCCTAACAGATACGCAGTATTTT	CASSPGGVLTDTQYF	TRBV19	.	.	TRBJ2-3
TGTGCCGGCAGCCGTCCCTGGTTTACCCGAAGGACCTATGGCTACACCTTC	CAGSRPWFTRRTYGYTF	TRBV7-8	.	.	TRBJ1-2
TGTGCCAGCAGCTTTGCGACCGGGACAGGGTTCCCCGAGCAGTACTTC	CASSFATGTGFPEQYF	TRBV5-8	TRBD1	many	TRBJ2-7
TGTGCCAGCAGCCATGGGACAGTCGACAATGAGCAGTTCTTC	CASSHGTVDNEQFF	TRBV14	TRBD1	.	TRBJ2-1
TGTGCCAGCAGTTTAGCGTACGGACCTGGAGGAAACACCATATATTTT	CASSLAYGPGGNTIYF	TRBV12-3/TRBV12-4	.	many	TRBJ1-3
TGCAGCGTATGGACTAGCGGGAGGGCGGGCTCCTACGAGCAGTACTTC	CSVWTSGRAGSYEQYF	TRBV29-1	TRBD2	many	TRBJ2-7
TGTGCCATCAGTGAGTCTGTAAACAGGGACACACGGGGTACGCAGTATTTT	CAISESVNRDTRGTQYF	TRBV10-3	.	few	TRBJ2-3
TGTGCCAGCAGAATCGGGGGGACTGAAGCTTTCTTT	CASRIGGTEAFF	TRBV28	.	many	TRBJ1-1
TGTGACACCAGTAATTCCCTTCGCAGGACCACAGATACGCAGTATTTT	CDTSNSLRRTTDTQYF	TRBV24-1	.	.	TRBJ2-3
TGTGCCAGCAACGACCGGGACGTCGGTTCACCCCTCCACTTT	CASNDRDVGSPLHF	TRBV6-5	.	many	TRBJ1-6
TGCGCCAGCAGCCAAGAGTTGCCAAACATCGGGGAGCTGTTTTTT	CASSQELPNIGELFF	TRBV4-1	.	many	TRBJ2-2
TGTGCCAGCAGCGCCCCAACAGGGGGGATCACTGAGCAGTTCTTC	CASSAPTGGITEQFF	TRBV11-2	TRBD1	.	TRBJ2-1
TGTGCCAGCACGTTAGACAATAGTCGAAAGACCTATGGCTACACCTTC	CASTLDNSRKTYGYTF	TRBV5-6	.	.	TRBJ1-2
TGTGCCAGCAGTGGATTGCTCAGCTTCCGAAAGACCTATGGCTACACCTTC	CASSGLLSFRKTYGYTF	TRBV12-3/TRBV12-4	.	many	TRBJ1-2
TGTGCCAGCAGCCACCCAGATGAATCTCAAAAGACCTATGGCTACACCTTC	CASSHPDESQKTYGYTF	TRBV7-6	.	.	TRBJ1-2
TGTGCCAGCAGCCAGGAACACAGGGCTGGCTATGGCTACACCTTC	CASSQEHRAGYGYTF	TRBV4-2	.	many	TRBJ1-2
TGCGCCAGGATAACAGATTATAGCAATCAGCCCCAGCATTTT	CARITDYSNQPQHF	TRBV4-1	.	many	TRBJ1-5
TGTGCCAGTACCCTAGCCTACAATGAGCAGTTCTTC	CASTLAYNEQFF	TRBV2	.	many	TRBJ2-1
TGTGCCATCAGTGAGGGGGGTGATACGCAGTATTTT	CAISEGGDTQYF	TRBV10-3	.	many	TRBJ2-3
TGTGCCAGCAGCAACTATCATTCAGCTCGAAAGACCTATGGCTACACCTTC	CASSNYHSARKTYGYTF	TRBV7-4	.	many	TRBJ1-2
TGTGCCAGCAGACCGCAGGGGGCCCAGCCCCAGCATTTT	CASRPQGAQPQHF	TRBV28	TRBD1	many	TRBJ1-5
TGTGCCAGCTCACCACTTGGCGGACTCTCCTACAATGAGCAGTTCTTC	CASSPLGGLSYNEQFF	TRBV18	.	.	TRBJ2-1
TGCGCCAGCTGCAATCTATCGGTTCGAAAGACCTATGGCTACACCTTC	CASCNLSVRKTYGYTF	TRBV5-1	.	many	TRBJ1-2
TGTGCCAGCAGTCTTAACAGGGGAGGTGGCTACACCTTC	CASSLNRGGGYTF	TRBV28	TRBD1	many	TRBJ1-2
TGTGCCAAGCAGGGTTTGGCAGATGGCTACACCTTC	CAKQGLADGYTF	TRBV2	.	many	TRBJ1-2
TGTGCCAGCAGCATTACTTGGTTTACCCGAAAGACCTATGGCTACACCTTC	CASSITWFTRKTYGYTF	TRBV7-8	.	many	TRBJ1-2